This TCR beta chain was profiled in a study of shared clonotypes between healthy human individuals. Method: immunoSEQ multiplex PCR; TCRdb's copy keeps in-frame clones and lacks some. The profile shows roughly 1,500,000 clones, around 98.5% of them singletons. Trimming removed 3 bases at V and 11 bases at J, with 14 bases between. The CDR3 runs 11 residues. Germline V gene data show CDR1 as DFQATT and CDR2 as SNEGSKA (reference sequence). The rearrangement joins TRBV20-1 to TRBJ2-7; possible D gene TRBD1, 6 bases. The TCR was taken from a young man in good health. The source material was naive CD4+ T cells sorted from blood. Stated subset: CD45RA+ positively selected. The chain's CDR3 is CSARTGISEYF. The CDR3 region has the DNA TGCAGTGCTAGGACAGGAATTTCTGAGTACTTC.